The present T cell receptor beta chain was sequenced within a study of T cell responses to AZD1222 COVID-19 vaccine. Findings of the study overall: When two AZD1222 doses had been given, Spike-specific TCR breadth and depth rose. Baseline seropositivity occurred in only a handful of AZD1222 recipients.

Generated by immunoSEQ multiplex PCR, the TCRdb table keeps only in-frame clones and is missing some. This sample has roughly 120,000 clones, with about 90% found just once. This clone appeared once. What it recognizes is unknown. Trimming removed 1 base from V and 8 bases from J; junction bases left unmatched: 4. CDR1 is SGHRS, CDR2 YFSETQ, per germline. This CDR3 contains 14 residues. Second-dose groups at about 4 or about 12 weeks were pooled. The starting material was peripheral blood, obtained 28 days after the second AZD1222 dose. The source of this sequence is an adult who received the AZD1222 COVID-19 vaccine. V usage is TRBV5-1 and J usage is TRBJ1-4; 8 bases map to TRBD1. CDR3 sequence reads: CASSLTGGTEKLFF. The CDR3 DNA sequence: TGCGCCAGCAGCTTGACAGGGGGGACGGAAAAACTGTTTTTT.